The following is a T cell receptor (beta chain) sequence with its context. No antigen is known for it. The data belong to a study of cytomegalovirus exposure and HLA in healthy donors. Overall study results and limits: Cytomegalovirus status, reportedly, was diagnosed with high specificity and sensitivity by the classifier.

Germline V gene sequence: CDR1 MDHEN, CDR2 SYDVKM. The CDR3 loop spans 15 amino acids. The ends lost 6 bases at V and 6 bases at J; junction bases unmatched: 11. Both 60 Vbeta primers and 13 Jbeta primers went into the PCR. Original methodology: A later analysis tallied approximately 87 million unique TCR beta chains, some 12 million of them shared. Profiled with immunoSEQ multiplex PCR; TCRdb holds only in-frame clones, not every one. The D gene and trimming were derived from the DNA, and the V and J assignments and clone size from that table. The sample includes roughly 200,000 clones. The sample consisted of PBMCs. This chain uses TRBV28 with TRBJ2-1, with TRBD1 identical over 7 bases. This TCR derives from a girl aged 2-15 years in good health and CMV-seropositive. The CDR3 sequence: CASRERQGDTNEQFF. In DNA form, the CDR3 reads TGTGCCAGCAGGGAGAGGCAGGGGGACACCAATGAGCAGTTCTTC.